A single sample gave rise to the 4 T cell receptor beta chains below, sequenced in a study of T cell clones after liver transplantation. TCRdb keeps only in-frame clones here, not all; method: immunoSEQ multiplex PCR. The sample holds around 70,000 clones, 85% to 95% seen once. Sample: CD4+ T cells from blood, taken 25 months after liver transplant. These receptor sequences come from a human patient who received a liver transplant. A subset of T cells may come from the graft donor.

The V and J genes are TRBV7-3 and TRBJ2-1, with TRBD1 as a possible D gene (6 bases). V was pared by 5 bases and J by 0 bases, with 8 bases between. Germline V gives CDR1 SGHTA, CDR2 FQGTGA. CDR3 size: 14 residues. CDR3 sequence (DNA): TGTGCCAGCAGCACAGGGAGCTCCTACAATGAGCAGTTCTTC. It is translated as CASSTGSSYNEQFF.

This chain uses TRBV18 with TRBJ2-1; a weak D match, TRBD2 (6 bases). Germline lookup yields CDR1 KGHSH and CDR2 LQKENI. The length of the CDR3 is 16 residues. The ends were cut back, 4 bases at V and 6 bases at J, with 19 bases in the middle. The CDR3 here is CASSQGPAGVFNEQFF. The CDR3 DNA is TGTGCCAGCTCACAGGGCCCAGCGGGTGTGTTCAATGAGCAGTTCTTC.

The chain combines TRBV5-4 with TRBJ2-3; tentatively, D is TRBD1 (5 bases). The CDR3 is made up of 14 amino acids. The germline V and J ends were trimmed by 4 bases and 2 bases, with 11 bases remaining between them. Germline CDR1 reads SGHNT; CDR2 reads YYREEE (reference sequence). The CDR3 region is CASSQGHATDTQYF. CDR3 coding DNA: TGTGCCAGCAGCCAAGGACACGCCACAGATACGCAGTATTTT.

The CDR3 protein is CASSVSGIYNEQFF. The DNA of the CDR3 is TGTGCCAGCAGTGTGTCGGGGATATACAATGAGCAGTTCTTC. The rearrangement links TRBV2 to TRBJ2-1; TRBD2 is a possible D gene (5 bases). CDR1 and CDR2 (germline): SNHLY, FYNNEI. Trimming shortened V by 4 bases and J by 4 bases, and 11 bases separated the two germline ends. The CDR3 extends over 14 amino acids.